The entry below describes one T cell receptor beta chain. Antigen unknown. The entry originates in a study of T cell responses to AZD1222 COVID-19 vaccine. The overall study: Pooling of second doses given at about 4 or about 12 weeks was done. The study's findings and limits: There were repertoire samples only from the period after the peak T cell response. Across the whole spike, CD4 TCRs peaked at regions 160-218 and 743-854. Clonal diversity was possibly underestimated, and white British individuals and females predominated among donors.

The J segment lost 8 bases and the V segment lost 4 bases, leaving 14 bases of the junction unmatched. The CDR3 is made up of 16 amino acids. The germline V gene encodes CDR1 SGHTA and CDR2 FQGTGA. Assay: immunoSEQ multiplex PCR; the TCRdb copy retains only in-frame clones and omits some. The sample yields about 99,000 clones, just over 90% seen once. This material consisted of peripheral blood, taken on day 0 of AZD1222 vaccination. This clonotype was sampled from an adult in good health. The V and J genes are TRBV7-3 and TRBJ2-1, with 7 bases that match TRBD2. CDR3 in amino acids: CASSSPGERGRDEQFF. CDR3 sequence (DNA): TGTGCCAGCAGCTCCCCCGGGGAGCGGGGTAGGGATGAGCAGTTCTTC.